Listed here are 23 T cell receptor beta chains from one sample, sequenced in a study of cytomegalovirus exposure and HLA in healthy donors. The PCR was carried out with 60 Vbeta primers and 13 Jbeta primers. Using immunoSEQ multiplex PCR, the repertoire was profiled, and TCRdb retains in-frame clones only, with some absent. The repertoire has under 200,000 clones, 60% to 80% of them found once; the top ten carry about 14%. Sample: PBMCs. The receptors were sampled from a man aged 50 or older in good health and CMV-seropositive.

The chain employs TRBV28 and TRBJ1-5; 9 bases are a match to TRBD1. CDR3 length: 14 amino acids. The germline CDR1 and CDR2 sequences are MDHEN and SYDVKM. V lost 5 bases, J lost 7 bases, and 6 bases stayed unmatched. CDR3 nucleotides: TGTGCCAGCAGTCCTCCGACAGGGGGACAGCCCCAGCATTTT. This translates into CASSPPTGGQPQHF.

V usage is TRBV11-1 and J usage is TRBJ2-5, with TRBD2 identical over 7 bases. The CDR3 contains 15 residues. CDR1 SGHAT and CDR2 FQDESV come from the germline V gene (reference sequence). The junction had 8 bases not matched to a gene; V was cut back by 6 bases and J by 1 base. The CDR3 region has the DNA TGTGCCAGCAGTCGTCTGCGGGGGACCCAAGAGACCCAGTACTTC. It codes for CASSRLRGTQETQYF.

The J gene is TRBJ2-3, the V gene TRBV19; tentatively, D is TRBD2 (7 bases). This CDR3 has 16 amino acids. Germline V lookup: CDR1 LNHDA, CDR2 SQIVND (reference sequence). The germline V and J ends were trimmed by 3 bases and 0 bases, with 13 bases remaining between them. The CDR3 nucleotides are TGTGCCAGTAGTATTGTCCGGGGGGCTAGCACAGATACGCAGTATTTT. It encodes CASSIVRGASTDTQYF. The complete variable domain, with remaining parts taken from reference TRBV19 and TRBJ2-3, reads DGGITQSPKYLFRKEGQNVTLSCEQNLNHDAMYWYRQDPGQGLRLIYYSQIVNDFQKGDIAEGYSVSREKKESFPLTVTSAQKNPTAFYLCASSIVRGASTDTQYFGPGTRLTVL.

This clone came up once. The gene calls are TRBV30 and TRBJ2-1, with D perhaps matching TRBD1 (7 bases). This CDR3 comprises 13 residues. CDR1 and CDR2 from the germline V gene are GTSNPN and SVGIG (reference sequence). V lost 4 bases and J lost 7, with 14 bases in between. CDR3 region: CAWMEGAVNEQFF. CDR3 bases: TGTGCCTGGATGGAGGGGGCGGTGAATGAGCAGTTCTTC.

In DNA, the CDR3 is TGTGCCAGCAGTCCCATTGGGATCCGGGGTGAGCAGTACTTC. This gives the protein CASSPIGIRGEQYF. This chain joins TRBV6-5 and TRBJ2-7; a weak D match, TRBD2 (5 bases). Looked up from germline, CDR1 is MNHEY and CDR2 is SVGAGI. The CDR3 sequence is 14 residues long. The V end was cut by 5 bases, the J end by 7 bases, with 18 bases between.

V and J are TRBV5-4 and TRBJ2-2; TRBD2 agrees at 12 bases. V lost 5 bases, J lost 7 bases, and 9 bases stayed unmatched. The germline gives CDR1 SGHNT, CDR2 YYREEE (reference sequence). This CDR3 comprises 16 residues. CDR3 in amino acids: CASSWLAGGPGGELFF. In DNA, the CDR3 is TGTGCCAGCAGTTGGCTAGCGGGGGGGCCCGGCGGGGAGCTGTTTTTT.

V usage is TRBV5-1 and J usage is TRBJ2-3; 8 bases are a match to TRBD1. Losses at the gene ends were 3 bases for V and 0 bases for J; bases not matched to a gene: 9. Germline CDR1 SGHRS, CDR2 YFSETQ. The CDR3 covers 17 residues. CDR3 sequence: CASSSDGQGKSTDTQYF. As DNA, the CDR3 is TGCGCCAGCAGCTCGGACGGACAGGGAAAGAGCACAGATACGCAGTATTTT.

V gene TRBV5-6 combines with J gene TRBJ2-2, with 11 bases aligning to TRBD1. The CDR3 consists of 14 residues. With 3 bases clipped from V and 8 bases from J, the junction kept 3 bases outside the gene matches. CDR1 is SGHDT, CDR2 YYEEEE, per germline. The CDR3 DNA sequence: TGTGCCAGCAGCTATGGACAGGGGGCTGGGGAGCTGTTTTTT. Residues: CASSYGQGAGELFF.

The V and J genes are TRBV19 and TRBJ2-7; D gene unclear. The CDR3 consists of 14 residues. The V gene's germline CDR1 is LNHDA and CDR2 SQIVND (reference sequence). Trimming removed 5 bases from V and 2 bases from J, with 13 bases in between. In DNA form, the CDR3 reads TGTGCCAGTAGTGTGGCAGGCGTTACCTACGAGCAGTACTTC. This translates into CASSVAGVTYEQYF.

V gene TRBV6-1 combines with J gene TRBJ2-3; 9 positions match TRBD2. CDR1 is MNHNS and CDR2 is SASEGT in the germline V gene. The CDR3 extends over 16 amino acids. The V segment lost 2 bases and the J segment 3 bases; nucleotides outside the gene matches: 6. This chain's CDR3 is CASSELSGGTTDTQYF. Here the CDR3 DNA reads TGTGCCAGCAGTGAACTTAGCGGGGGCACAACAGATACGCAGTATTTT.

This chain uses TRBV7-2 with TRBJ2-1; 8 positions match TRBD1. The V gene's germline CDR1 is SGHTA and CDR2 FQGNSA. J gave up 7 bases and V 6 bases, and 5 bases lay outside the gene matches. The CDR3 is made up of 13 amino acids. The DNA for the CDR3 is TGTGCCAGCAGTAGTGACAGGGGAAATGAGCAGTTCTTC. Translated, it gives CASSSDRGNEQFF.

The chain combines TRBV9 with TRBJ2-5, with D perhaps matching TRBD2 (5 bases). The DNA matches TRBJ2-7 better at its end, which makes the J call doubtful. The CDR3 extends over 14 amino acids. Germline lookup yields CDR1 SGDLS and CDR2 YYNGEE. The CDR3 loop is CASSQGEGSHEQYF. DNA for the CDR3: TGTGCCAGCAGCCAAGGAGAGGGATCGCACGAGCAGTACTTC.

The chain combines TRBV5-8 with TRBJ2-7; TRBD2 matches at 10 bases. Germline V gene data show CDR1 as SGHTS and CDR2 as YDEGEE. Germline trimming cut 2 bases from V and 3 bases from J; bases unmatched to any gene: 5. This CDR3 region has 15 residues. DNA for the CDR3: TGTGCCAGCAGCTTTAGCGGGGGGAAAATCTACGAGCAGTACGTC. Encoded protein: CASSFSGGKIYEQYV.

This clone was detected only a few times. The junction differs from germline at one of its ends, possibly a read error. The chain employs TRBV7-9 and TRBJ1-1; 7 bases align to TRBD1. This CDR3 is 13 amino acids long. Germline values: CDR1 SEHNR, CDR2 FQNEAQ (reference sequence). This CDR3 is CSSSRDRVGEAFF. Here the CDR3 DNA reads TGTTCCAGCAGCAGAGACAGGGTTGGTGAAGCTTTCTTT.

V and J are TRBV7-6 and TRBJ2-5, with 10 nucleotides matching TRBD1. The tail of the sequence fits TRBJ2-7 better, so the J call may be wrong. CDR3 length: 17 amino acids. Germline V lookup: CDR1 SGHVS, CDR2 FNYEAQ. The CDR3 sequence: CASSLKGTGDGDYEQYF. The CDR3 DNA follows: TGTGCCAGCAGCTTAAAGGGGACAGGGGACGGGGACTACGAGCAGTACTTC.

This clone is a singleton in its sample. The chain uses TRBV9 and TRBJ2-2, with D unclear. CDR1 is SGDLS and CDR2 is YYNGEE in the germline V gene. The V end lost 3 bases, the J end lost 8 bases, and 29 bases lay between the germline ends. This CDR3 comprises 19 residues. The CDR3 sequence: CASSALPWPGPISSGELFF. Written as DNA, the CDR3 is TGTGCCAGCAGCGCCCTCCCCTGGCCGGGTCCTATCTCGTCGGGGGAGCTGTTTTTT.

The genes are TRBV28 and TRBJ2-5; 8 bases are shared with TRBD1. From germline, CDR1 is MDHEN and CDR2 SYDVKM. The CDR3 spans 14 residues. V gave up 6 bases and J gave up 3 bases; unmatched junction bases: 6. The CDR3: CASSRRTGKETQYF. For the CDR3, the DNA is TGTGCCAGCAGCCGACGGACAGGGAAAGAGACCCAGTACTTC.

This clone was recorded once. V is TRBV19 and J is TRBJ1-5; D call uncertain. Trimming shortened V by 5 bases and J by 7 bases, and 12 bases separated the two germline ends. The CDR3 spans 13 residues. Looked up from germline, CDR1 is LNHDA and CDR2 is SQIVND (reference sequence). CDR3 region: CASSLVDIQPQHF. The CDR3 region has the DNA TGTGCCAGTAGTTTGGTAGACATCCAGCCCCAGCATTTT.

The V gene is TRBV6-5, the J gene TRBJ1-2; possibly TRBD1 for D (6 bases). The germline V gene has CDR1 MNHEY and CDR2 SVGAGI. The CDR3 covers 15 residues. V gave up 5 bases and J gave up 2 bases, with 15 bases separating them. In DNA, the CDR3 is TGTGCCAGCAGTCATATAGGACAGAAAAACTATGGCTACACCTTC. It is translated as CASSHIGQKNYGYTF.

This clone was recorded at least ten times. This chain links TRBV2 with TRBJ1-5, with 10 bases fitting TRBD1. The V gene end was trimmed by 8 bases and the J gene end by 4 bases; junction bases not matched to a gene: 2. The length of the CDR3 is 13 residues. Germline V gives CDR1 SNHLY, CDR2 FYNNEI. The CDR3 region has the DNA TGTGCCAGCGGGACAGGGGAGAATCAGCCCCAGCATTTT. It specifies CASGTGENQPQHF.

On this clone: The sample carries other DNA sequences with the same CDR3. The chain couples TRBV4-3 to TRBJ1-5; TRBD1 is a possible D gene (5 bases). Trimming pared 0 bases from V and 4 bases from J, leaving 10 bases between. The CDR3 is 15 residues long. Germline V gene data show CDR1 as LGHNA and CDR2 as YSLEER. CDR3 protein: CASSQDPGGNQPQHF. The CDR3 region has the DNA TGCGCCAGCAGCCAAGATCCCGGGGGGAATCAGCCCCAGCATTTT.

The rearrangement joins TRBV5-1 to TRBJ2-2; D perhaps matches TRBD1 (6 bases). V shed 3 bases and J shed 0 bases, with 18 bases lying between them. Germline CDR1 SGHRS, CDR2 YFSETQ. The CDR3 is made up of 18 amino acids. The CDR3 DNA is TGCGCCAGCAGCTCTACTACGACAGGTTTCGCGAACACCGGGGAGCTGTTTTTT. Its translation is CASSSTTTGFANTGELFF.

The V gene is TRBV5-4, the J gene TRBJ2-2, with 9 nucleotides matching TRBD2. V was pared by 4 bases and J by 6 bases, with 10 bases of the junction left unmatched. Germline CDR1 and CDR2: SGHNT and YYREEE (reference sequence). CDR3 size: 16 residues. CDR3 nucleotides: TGTGCCAGCAGCCGGACGGGACTAGCCATAGCCGGGGAGCTGTTTTTT. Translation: CASSRTGLAIAGELFF.